This T cell receptor beta chain was observed in a study of blood T cell repertoires in COVID-19. At the level of the study: Whether acute or convalescent, the COVID-19 samples came from the United States, Italy and Spain.

Some clones are missing from TCRdb's copy, which holds only in-frame ones; the method was immunoSEQ multiplex PCR. Of some 70,000 clones in the sample, roughly 84% are singletons; the top ten hold approximately 9.2%. Sequences were obtained from peripheral blood. This clonotype originated in a woman aged 45-59 years with acute or convalescent COVID-19.

The CDR3 DNA reads TGCGCCAGCAGCCAAAGGGGTTTTAATGAAAAACTGTTTTTT. Protein sequence: CASSQRGFNEKLFF. The genes are TRBV5-1 and TRBJ1-4, with D possibly being TRBD1 (5 bases). Germline assignment: CDR1 SGHRS and CDR2 YFSETQ. V dropped 4 bases and J dropped 4 bases, with 11 bases sitting between them. This CDR3 spans 14 amino acids. The variable domain in full, completed from reference TRBV5-1 and TRBJ1-4, reads KAGVTQTPRYLIKTRGQQVTLSCSPISGHRSVSWYQQTPGQGLQFLFEYFSETQRNKGNFPGRFSGRQFSNSRSEMNVSTLELGDSALYLCASSQRGFNEKLFFGSGTQLSVL.